This record looks at one T cell receptor beta chain sequence and its context. Authors' processing steps: Reference gene primer amplification gave nucleated cell count estimates. Method: immunoSEQ multiplex PCR; TCRdb's copy keeps in-frame clones and lacks some. That table gives V, J and clone size, and the DNA gave D and trimming. The sample records fewer than 140,000 clones, 70% to 85% being singletons. The germline gives CDR1 WNHNN, CDR2 SYGVQD (reference sequence). The length of the CDR3 is 14 residues. Trimming left V 9 bases short and J 0 bases short, with 12 bases between. This record belongs to a study of blood T cell repertoires in COVID-19. About the study: Acute and convalescent COVID-19 specimens originated in the United States, Italy and Spain. The cDNA or gDNA used as material had been derived from T cells, B-cell-depleted T cells, or PBMCs.

The genes are TRBV10-1 and TRBJ2-1, with D maybe TRBD2 (6 bases). The clonotype comes from an older woman with acute or convalescent COVID-19. Sequenced input: peripheral blood. CDR3 coding DNA: TGCGCCAGTGGAGGGAAATCCTCCTACAATGAGCAGTTCTTC. This sequence encodes CASGGKSSYNEQFF.